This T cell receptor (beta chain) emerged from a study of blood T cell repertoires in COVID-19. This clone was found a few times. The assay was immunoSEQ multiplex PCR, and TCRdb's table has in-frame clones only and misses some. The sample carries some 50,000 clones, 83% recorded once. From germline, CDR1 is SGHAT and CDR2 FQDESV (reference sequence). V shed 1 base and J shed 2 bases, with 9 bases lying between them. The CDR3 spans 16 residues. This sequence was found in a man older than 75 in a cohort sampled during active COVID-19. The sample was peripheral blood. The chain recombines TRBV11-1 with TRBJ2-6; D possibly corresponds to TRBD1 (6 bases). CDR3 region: CASSLEGVTGANVLTF. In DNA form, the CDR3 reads TGTGCCAGCAGCTTAGAGGGGGTGACTGGGGCCAACGTCCTGACTTTC. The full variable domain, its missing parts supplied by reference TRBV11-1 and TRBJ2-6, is EAEVAQSPRYKITEKSQAVAFWCDPISGHATLYWYRQILGQGPELLVQFQDESVVDDSQLPKDRFSAERLKGVDSTLKIQPAELGDSAMYLCASSLEGVTGANVLTFGAGSRLTVL.